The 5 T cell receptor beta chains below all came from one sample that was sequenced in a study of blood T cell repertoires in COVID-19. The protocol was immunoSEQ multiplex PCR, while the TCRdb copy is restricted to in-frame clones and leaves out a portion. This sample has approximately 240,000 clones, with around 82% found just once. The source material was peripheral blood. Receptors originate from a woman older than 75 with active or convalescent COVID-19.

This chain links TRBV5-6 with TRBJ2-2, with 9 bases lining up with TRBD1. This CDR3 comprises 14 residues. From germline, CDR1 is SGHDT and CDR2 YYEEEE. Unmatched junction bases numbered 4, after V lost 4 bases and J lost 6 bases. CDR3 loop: CASSRRDRAGELFF. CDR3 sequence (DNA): TGTGCCAGCAGCCGGAGGGACAGGGCCGGGGAGCTGTTTTTT.

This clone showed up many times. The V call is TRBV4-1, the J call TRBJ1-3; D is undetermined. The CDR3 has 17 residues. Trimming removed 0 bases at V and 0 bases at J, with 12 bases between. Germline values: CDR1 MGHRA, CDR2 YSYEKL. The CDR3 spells CASSQDSGLNSGNTIYF. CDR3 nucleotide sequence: TGCGCCAGCAGCCAAGACTCAGGACTTAACTCTGGAAACACCATATATTTT.

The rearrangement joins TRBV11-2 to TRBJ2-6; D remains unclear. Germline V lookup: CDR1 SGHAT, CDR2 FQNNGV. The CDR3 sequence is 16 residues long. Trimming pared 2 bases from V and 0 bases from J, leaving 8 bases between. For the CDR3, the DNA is TGTGCCAGCAGCTTAAACACGAACTCTGGGGCCAACGTCCTGACTTTC. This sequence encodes CASSLNTNSGANVLTF. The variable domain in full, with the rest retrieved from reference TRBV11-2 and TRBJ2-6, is EAGVAQSPRYKIIEKRQSVAFWCNPISGHATLYWYQQILGQGPKLLIQFQNNGVVDDSQLPKDRFSAERLKGVDSTLKIQPAKLEDSAVYLCASSLNTNSGANVLTFGAGSRLTVL.

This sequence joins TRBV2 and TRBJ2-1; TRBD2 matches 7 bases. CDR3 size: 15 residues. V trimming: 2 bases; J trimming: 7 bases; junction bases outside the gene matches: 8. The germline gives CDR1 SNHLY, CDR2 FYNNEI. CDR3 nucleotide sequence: TGTGCCAGCAGTGAAACGCGGGAGAAACTGAATGAGCAGTTCTTC. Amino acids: CASSETREKLNEQFF. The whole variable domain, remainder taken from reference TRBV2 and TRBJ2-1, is EPEVTQTPSHQVTQMGQEVILRCVPISNHLYFYWYRQILGQKVEFLVSFYNNEISEKSEIFDDQFSVERPDGSNFTLKIRSTKLEDSAMYFCASSETREKLNEQFFGPGTRLTVL.

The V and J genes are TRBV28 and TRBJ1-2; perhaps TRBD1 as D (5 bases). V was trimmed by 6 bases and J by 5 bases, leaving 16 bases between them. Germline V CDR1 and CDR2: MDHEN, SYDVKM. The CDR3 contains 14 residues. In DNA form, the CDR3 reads TGTGCCAGCAGGCAGGGCTTTTCGTCATATGGCTACACCTTC. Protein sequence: CASRQGFSSYGYTF.